This T cell receptor (beta chain) was recorded in a study of monozygotic twins with inflammatory bowel disease. TCRdb re-called the 5' RACE reads and catalogs CDR3 proteins one per entry, DNA excluded. Its table records a few hundred thousand distinct CDR3 sequences. The CDR3 extends over 14 amino acids. The germline CDR1 and CDR2 sequences are SGHTA and FQGNSA. The V and J genes are TRBV7-2 and TRBJ2-7. This clonotype originated in a human donor with ulcerative colitis or Crohn's disease, or a healthy co-twin of an affected twin (not recorded which). The source material was blood. This CDR3 reads CASSSTGSSYEQYF.